The 17 T cell receptor beta chains presented below share a single source sample, sequenced in a study of T cell changes during pregnancy in multiple sclerosis. TCRdb's copy holds only in-frame clones and misses some; the assay was immunoSEQ multiplex PCR. The sample lists roughly 30,000 clones, 70% to 90% occurring once. Sequences were derived from CD8+ T cells from peripheral blood mononuclear cells, sampled before pregnancy. The receptors were sampled from a female donor with multiple sclerosis, enrolled in a pregnancy study.

This rearrangement joins TRBV5-6 to TRBJ1-2, with D perhaps TRBD1 (5 bases). V gave up 2 bases and J gave up 8 bases, with 10 bases separating them. Germline CDR1 is SGHDT and CDR2 is YYEEEE. CDR3 length equals 12 residues. In DNA, the CDR3 is TGTGCCAGCAGCTTACAGGTCTGGGGCTACACCTTC. It codes for CASSLQVWGYTF.

J is TRBJ2-1 and V is TRBV4-1, with 7 bases aligning to TRBD2. Germline V gives CDR1 MGHRA, CDR2 YSYEKL. The CDR3 has 14 residues. V lost 0 bases to trimming and J lost 6 bases; unmatched junction nucleotides: 2. The CDR3 bases are TGCGCCAGCAGCCAAGAAAAGCGGGGCAATGAGCAGTTCTTC. Residues: CASSQEKRGNEQFF.

The rearrangement uses TRBV27 and TRBJ2-1, with 8 bases identical to TRBD2. In germline, CDR1 is MNHEY, CDR2 SMNVEV (reference sequence). This CDR3 has 16 residues. Losses at the gene ends were 1 base for V and 2 bases for J; bases not matched to a gene: 4. CDR3 sequence reads: CASSLFLAGPYNEQFF. CDR3 in DNA: TGTGCCAGCAGTTTATTTCTAGCGGGTCCCTACAATGAGCAGTTCTTC.

The V call is TRBV2, the J call TRBJ2-2, with 12 bases aligning to TRBD2. Germline assignment: CDR1 SNHLY and CDR2 FYNNEI. After removal of 5 bases from V and 7 bases from J, the junction contained 8 bases not matched to a gene. This CDR3 is built from 16 residues. The CDR3 is CASSKPTSGGGGELFF. CDR3 in DNA: TGTGCCAGCAGTAAGCCGACTAGCGGGGGCGGCGGGGAGCTGTTTTTT.

Relative to its sample, this clone is medium-sized. V and J are TRBV10-3 and TRBJ2-1; 8 bases line up with TRBD2. CDR3 size: 15 residues. J was trimmed by 3 bases and V by 2 bases; bases with no gene match: 3. Germline loops: CDR1 ENHRY, CDR2 SYGVKD. The CDR3 reads CAISEPGGHYNEQFF. CDR3 coding DNA: TGTGCCATCAGTGAGCCGGGGGGGCACTACAATGAGCAGTTCTTC.

This chain uses TRBV11-2 with TRBJ1-2; the D is unclear. CDR1 is SGHAT, CDR2 FQNNGV, per germline. This CDR3 spans 12 amino acids. Trimming pared 2 bases from V and 7 bases from J, leaving 8 bases between. The CDR3 loop is CASSLTPVGYTF. The CDR3 DNA is TGTGCCAGCAGCTTAACCCCGGTTGGCTACACCTTC.

J is TRBJ2-1 and V is TRBV5-8; TRBD2 aligns across 7 bases. The CDR3 spans 19 residues. Germline-derived CDR1 and CDR2 are SGHTS and YDEGEE. After removal of 2 bases from V and 4 bases from J, the junction contained 18 bases not matched to a gene. The CDR3 bases are TGTGCCAGCAGCTTCACGACAATGGAGGGAGGGCCCTCTTACAATGAGCAGTTCTTC. Protein: CASSFTTMEGGPSYNEQFF.

The CDR3 reads CAISERDRVYGYTF. The CDR3 nucleotides read TGTGCCATCAGTGAGAGGGACAGGGTCTATGGCTACACCTTC. V usage is TRBV10-3 and J usage is TRBJ1-2; 9 nucleotides align to TRBD1. With 2 bases clipped from V and 4 bases from J, the junction kept 2 bases outside the gene matches. The CDR3 has 14 residues. CDR1 and CDR2 (germline): ENHRY, SYGVKD.

This clone was detected once. This sequence joins TRBV4-3 and TRBJ1-4, with D possibly matching TRBD1 (5 bases). Germline assignment: CDR1 LGHNA and CDR2 YSLEER. V lost 0 bases to trimming and J lost 10 bases, with 15 bases between them. The CDR3 is 15 residues long. This CDR3 is CASSQDASLRGKLFF. CDR3 DNA: TGCGCCAGCAGCCAAGATGCCAGCCTTAGGGGAAAACTGTTTTTT.

This chain joins TRBV4-3 and TRBJ1-2; D remains ambiguous. The CDR3 loop spans 15 amino acids. CDR1 and CDR2 (germline): LGHNA, YSLEER. V was shortened by 0 bases and J by 6 bases, with 14 bases between the two germline ends. The CDR3 sequence is CASSQELAWPHGYTF. CDR3 bases: TGCGCCAGCAGCCAAGAGTTGGCCTGGCCCCATGGCTACACCTTC.

V usage is TRBV2 and J usage is TRBJ2-7; no firm D call. The CDR3 has 14 residues. The germline V gene encodes CDR1 SNHLY and CDR2 FYNNEI. V shed 3 bases and J shed 2 bases, with 11 bases lying between them. CDR3 coding DNA: TGTGCCAGCAGTGATGGGCAACCTACCTACGAGCAGTACTTC. Translating gives CASSDGQPTYEQYF.

The chain recombines TRBV13 with TRBJ1-2; D might be TRBD1 (6 bases). The CDR3 is made up of 12 amino acids. Trimming left V 5 bases short and J 5 bases short, with 9 bases between. Germline V CDR1 and CDR2: PRHDT, FYEKMQ (reference sequence). CDR3 bases: TGTGCCAGCAGCCGGGACACTTATGGCTACACCTTC. Translation gives CASSRDTYGYTF.

The chain is built from TRBV29-1 and TRBJ2-5; no definite D call. Trimming took 3 bases from V and 1 from J, leaving 12 bases between them. CDR1 and CDR2 (germline): SQVTM, ANQGSEA. The CDR3 contains 14 residues. The CDR3 region has the DNA TGCAGCGTTGATCTGGCGGAGTCCCAAGAGACCCAGTACTTC. Translated, it gives CSVDLAESQETQYF. Full variable domain (outside the CDR3, taken from reference TRBV29-1 and TRBJ2-5): SAVISQKPSRDICQRGTSLTIQCQVDSQVTMMFWYRQQPGQSLTLIATANQGSEATYESGFVIDKFPISRPNLTFSTLTVSNMSPEDSSIYLCSVDLAESQETQYFGPGTRLLVL.

The chain carries TRBV11-2 and TRBJ2-5; TRBD2 agrees at 7 bases. The CDR3 is 13 residues long. Germline CDR1 SGHAT, CDR2 FQNNGV. V was clipped by 3 bases and J by 5 bases; unmatched bases: 3. The CDR3 protein is CASSLGSGETQYF. The CDR3 nucleotides are TGTGCCAGCAGCTTGGGTAGCGGGGAGACCCAGTACTTC. Complete variable domain (other parts from reference TRBV11-2 and TRBJ2-5): EAGVAQSPRYKIIEKRQSVAFWCNPISGHATLYWYQQILGQGPKLLIQFQNNGVVDDSQLPKDRFSAERLKGVDSTLKIQPAKLEDSAVYLCASSLGSGETQYFGPGTRLLVL.

The chain combines TRBV9 with TRBJ1-1; unclear D gene. This CDR3 contains 12 residues. Trimming pared 5 bases from V and 3 bases from J, leaving 8 bases between. The germline gives CDR1 SGDLS, CDR2 YYNGEE. The CDR3 DNA sequence: TGTGCCAGCAGTGTTTCGGACACTGAAGCTTTCTTT. This translates into CASSVSDTEAFF.

The chain links TRBV5-6 to TRBJ2-2; D is unresolved. The ends were cut back, 5 bases at V and 1 base at J, with 6 bases in the middle. CDR3 length: 13 amino acids. CDR1 SGHDT and CDR2 YYEEEE come from the germline V gene. The CDR3 bases are TGTGCCAGCAGGATACTGAACACCGGGGAGCTGTTTTTT. Residues: CASRILNTGELFF.

This rearrangement joins TRBV29-1 to TRBJ2-5, with D perhaps matching TRBD2 (5 bases). The ends were cut back, 7 bases at V and 4 bases at J, with 13 bases in the middle. The CDR3 runs 12 residues. Germline-derived CDR1 and CDR2 are SQVTM and ANQGSEA. CDR3 bases: TGCAGCGGAGAGGGAAGAGGAGAGACCCAGTACTTC. It codes for CSGEGRGETQYF.